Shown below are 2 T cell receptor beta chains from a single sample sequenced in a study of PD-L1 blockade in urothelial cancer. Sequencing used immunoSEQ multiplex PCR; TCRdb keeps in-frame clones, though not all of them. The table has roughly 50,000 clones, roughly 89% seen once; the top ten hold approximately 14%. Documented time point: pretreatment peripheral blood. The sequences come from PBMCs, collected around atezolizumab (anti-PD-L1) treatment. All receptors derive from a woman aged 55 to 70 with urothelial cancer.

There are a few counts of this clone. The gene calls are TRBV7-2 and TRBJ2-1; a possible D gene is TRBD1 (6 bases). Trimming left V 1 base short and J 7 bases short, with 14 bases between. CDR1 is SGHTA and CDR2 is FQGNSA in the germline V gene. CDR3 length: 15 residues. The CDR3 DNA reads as TGTGCCAGCAGCTTAGACAGGGTTGGGCAGAATGAGCAGTTCTTC. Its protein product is CASSLDRVGQNEQFF.

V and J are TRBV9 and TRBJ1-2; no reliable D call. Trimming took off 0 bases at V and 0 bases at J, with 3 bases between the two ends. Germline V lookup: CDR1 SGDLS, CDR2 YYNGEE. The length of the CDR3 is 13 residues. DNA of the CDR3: TGTGCCAGCAGCGTAGGCGCTAACTATGGCTACACCTTC. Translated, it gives CASSVGANYGYTF.